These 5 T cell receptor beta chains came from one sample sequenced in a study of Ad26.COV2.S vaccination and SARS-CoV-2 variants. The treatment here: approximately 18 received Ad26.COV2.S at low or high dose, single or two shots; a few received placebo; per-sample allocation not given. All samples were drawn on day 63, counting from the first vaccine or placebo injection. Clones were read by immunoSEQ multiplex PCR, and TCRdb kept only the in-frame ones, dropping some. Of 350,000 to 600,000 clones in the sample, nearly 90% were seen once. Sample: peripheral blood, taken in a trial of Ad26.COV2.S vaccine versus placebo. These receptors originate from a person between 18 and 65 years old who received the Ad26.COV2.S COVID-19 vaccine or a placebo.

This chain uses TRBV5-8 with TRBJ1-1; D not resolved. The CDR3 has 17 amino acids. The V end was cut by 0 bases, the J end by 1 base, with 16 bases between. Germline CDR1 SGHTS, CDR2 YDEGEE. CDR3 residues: CASSLVAIAIPNTEAFF. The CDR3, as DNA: TGTGCCAGCAGCTTGGTCGCTATAGCCATCCCGAACACTGAAGCTTTCTTT.

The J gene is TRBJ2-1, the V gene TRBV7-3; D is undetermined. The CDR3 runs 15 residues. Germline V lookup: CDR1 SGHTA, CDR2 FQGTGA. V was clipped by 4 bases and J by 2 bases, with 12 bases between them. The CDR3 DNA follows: TGTGCCAGCAGCTATGACCAGGATACCTACAATGAGCAGTTCTTC. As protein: CASSYDQDTYNEQFF.

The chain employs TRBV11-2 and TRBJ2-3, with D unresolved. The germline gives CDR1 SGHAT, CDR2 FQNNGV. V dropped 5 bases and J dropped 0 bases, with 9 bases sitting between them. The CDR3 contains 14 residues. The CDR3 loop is CASSPGASTDTQYF. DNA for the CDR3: TGTGCCAGCAGCCCCGGCGCCAGCACAGATACGCAGTATTTT. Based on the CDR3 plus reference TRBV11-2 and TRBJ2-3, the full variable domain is EAGVAQSPRYKIIEKRQSVAFWCNPISGHATLYWYQQILGQGPKLLIQFQNNGVVDDSQLPKDRFSAERLKGVDSTLKIQPAKLEDSAVYLCASSPGASTDTQYFGPGTRLTVL.

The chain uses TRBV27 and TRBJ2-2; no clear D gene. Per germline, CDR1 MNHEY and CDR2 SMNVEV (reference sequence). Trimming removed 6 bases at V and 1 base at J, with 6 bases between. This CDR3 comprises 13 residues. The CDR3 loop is CASRSLNTGELFF. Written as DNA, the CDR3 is TGTGCCAGCAGGTCTTTGAACACCGGGGAGCTGTTTTTT.

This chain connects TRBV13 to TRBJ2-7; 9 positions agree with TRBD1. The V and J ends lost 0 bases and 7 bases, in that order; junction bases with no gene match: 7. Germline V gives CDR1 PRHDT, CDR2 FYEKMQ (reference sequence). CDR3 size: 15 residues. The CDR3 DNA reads TGTGCCAGCAGCTTAGGGGGACAGGGAAGCAGGGAGCAGTACTTC. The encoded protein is CASSLGGQGSREQYF.